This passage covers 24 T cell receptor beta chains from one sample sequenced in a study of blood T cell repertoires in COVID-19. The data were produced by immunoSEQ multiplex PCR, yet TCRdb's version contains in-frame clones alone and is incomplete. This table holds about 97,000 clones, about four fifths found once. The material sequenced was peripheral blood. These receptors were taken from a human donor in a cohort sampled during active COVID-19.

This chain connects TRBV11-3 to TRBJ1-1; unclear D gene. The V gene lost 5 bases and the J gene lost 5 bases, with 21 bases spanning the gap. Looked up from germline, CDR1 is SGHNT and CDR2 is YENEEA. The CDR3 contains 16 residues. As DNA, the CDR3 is TGTGCCAGCAGCCGAGCGTATCGAGGTTGGAAGACTGAAGCTTTCTTT. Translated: CASSRAYRGWKTEAFF.

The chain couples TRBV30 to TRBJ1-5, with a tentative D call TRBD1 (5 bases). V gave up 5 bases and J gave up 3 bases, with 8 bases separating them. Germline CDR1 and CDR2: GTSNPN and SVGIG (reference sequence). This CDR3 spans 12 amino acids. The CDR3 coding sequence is TGTGCCTGGGAGGGGCCCAATCAGCCCCAGCATTTT. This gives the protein CAWEGPNQPQHF.

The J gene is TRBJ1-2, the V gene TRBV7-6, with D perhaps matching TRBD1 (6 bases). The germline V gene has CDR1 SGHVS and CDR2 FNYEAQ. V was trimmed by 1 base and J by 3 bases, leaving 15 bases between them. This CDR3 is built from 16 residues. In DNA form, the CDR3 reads TGTGCCAGCAGCTTAGGGGTTAGGGGGAGCGACTATGGCTACACCTTC. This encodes CASSLGVRGSDYGYTF.

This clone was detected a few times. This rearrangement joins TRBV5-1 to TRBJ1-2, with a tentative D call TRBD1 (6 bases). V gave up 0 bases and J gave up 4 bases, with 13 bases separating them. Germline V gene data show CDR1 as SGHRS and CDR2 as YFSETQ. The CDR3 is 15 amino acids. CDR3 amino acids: CASSLAAGVFYGYTF. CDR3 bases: TGCGCCAGCAGCTTGGCCGCAGGGGTCTTCTATGGCTACACCTTC.

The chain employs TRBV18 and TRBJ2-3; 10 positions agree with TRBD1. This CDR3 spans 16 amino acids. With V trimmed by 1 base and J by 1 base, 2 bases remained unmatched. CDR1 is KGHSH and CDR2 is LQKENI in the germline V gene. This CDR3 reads CASSPRTGGRTDTQYF. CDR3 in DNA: TGTGCCAGCTCACCACGGACAGGGGGACGCACAGATACGCAGTATTTT.

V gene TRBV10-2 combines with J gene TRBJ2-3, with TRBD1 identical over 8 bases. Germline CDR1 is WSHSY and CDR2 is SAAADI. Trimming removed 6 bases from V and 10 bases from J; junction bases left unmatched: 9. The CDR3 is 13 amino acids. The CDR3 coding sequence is TGCGCCAGCAGCTCCATCGGACAGGGCGCGCAGTATTTT. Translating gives CASSSIGQGAQYF.

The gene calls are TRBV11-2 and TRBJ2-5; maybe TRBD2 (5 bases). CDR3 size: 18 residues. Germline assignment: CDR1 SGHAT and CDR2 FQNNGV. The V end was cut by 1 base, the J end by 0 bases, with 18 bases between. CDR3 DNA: TGTGCCAGCAGCTTAGTTCCGAGTAGCGCCTTATACCAAGAGACCCAGTACTTC. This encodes CASSLVPSSALYQETQYF.

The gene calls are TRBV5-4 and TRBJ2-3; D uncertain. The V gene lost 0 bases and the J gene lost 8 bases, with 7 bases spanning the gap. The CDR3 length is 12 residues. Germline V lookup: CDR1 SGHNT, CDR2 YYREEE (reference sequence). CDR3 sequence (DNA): TGTGCCAGCAGCTTGGACTATTCTACGCAGTATTTT. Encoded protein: CASSLDYSTQYF.

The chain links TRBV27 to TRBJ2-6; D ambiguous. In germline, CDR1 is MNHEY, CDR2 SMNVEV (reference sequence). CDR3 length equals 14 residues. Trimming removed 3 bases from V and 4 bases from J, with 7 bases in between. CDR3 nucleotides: TGTGCCAGCAGTTTTGGAGCCGGGGCCAACGTCCTGACTTTC. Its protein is CASSFGAGANVLTF.

The CDR3 region is CASSSGTGINTSNTGELFF. DNA of the CDR3: TGTGCCAGCAGTTCTGGGACAGGGATTAATACTTCGAACACCGGGGAGCTGTTTTTT. This chain connects TRBV28 to TRBJ2-2; the match to TRBD1 covers 9 bases. This CDR3 spans 19 amino acids. With V trimmed by 4 bases and J by 0 bases, 12 bases remained unmatched. Germline CDR1 is MDHEN and CDR2 is SYDVKM.

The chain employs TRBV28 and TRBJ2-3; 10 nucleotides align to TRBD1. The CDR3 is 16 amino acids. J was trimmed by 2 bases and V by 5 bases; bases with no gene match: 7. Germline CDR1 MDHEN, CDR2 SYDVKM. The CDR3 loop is CASSPPGQGITDTQYF. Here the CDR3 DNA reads TGTGCCAGCAGTCCCCCGGGACAGGGGATCACAGATACGCAGTATTTT.

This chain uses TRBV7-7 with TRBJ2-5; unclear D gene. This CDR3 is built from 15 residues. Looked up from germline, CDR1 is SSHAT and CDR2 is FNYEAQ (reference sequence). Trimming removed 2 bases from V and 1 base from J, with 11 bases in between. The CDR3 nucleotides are TGTGCCAGCAGCTTACACCTGGGCAGCCAAGAGACCCAGTACTTC. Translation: CASSLHLGSQETQYF.

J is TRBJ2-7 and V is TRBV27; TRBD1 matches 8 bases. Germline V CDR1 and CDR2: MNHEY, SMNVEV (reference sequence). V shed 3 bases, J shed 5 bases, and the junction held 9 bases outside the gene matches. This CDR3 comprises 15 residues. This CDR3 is CASSLVARGRHEQYF. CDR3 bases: TGTGCCAGCAGTTTGGTGGCCAGGGGGCGTCACGAGCAGTACTTC.

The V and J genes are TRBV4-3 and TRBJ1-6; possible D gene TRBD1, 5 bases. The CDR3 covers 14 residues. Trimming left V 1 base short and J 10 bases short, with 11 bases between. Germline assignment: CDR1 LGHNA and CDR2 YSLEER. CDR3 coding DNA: TGCGCCAGCAGCCAAGTCCAGGGTGGGTCACCCCTCCACTTT. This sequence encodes CASSQVQGGSPLHF.

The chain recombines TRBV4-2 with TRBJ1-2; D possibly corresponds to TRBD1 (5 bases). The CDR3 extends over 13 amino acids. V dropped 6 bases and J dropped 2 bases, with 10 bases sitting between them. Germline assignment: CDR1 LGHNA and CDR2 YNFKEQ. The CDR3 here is CASRQVGNYGYTF. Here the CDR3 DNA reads TGTGCCAGCAGACAGGTTGGAAACTATGGCTACACCTTC.

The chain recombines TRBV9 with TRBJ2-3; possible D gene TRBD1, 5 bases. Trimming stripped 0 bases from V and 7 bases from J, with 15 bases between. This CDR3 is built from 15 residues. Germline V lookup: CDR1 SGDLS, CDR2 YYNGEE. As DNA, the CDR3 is TGTGCCAGCAGCGTAGATGGCAGGGAAGGCAATACGCAGTATTTT. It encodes CASSVDGREGNTQYF.

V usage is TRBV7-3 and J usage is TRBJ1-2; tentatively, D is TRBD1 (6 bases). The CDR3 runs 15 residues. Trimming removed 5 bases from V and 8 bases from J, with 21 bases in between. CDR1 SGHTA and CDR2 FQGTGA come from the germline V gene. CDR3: CASSRYTGTLWGYTF. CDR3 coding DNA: TGTGCCAGCAGCCGTTATACAGGGACCCTATGGGGCTACACCTTC. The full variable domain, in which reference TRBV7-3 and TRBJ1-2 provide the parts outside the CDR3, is GAGVSQTPSNKVTEKGKYVELRCDPISGHTALYWYRQSLGQGPEFLIYFQGTGAADDSGLPNDRFFAVRPEGSVSTLKIQRTERGDSAVYLCASSRYTGTLWGYTFGSGTRLTVV.

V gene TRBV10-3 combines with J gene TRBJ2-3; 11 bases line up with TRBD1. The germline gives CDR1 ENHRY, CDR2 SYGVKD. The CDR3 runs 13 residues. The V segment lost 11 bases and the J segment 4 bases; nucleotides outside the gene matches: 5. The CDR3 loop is CALRGQGADTQYF. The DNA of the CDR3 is TGTGCCTTGAGGGGACAGGGGGCAGATACGCAGTATTTT.

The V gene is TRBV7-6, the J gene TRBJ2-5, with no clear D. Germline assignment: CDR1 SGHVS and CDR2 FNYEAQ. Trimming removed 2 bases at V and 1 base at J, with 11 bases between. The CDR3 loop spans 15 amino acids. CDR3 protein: CASSLPTTVQETQYF. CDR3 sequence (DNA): TGTGCCAGCAGCTTACCCACCACAGTCCAAGAGACCCAGTACTTC.

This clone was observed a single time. The CDR3 loop is CASNKDRAGSGYTF. The DNA for the CDR3 is TGTGCCAGTAATAAGGACAGGGCTGGATCAGGCTACACCTTC. This chain joins TRBV19 and TRBJ1-2, with 8 bases aligning to TRBD1. CDR3 size: 14 residues. Losses at the gene ends were 7 bases for V and 8 bases for J; bases not matched to a gene: 12. Germline CDR1 LNHDA, CDR2 SQIVND (reference sequence).

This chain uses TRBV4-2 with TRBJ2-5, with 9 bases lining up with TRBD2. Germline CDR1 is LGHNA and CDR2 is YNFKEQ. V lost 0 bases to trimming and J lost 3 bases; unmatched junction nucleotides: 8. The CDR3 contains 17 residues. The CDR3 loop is CASSQEGGASGKETQYF. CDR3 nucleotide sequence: TGTGCCAGCAGCCAAGAAGGAGGTGCTAGCGGGAAAGAGACCCAGTACTTC.

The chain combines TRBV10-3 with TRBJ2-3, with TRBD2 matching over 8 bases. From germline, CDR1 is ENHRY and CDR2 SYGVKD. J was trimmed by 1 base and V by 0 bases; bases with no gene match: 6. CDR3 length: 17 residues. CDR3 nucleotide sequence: TGTGCCATCAGTGAGTCGACTTCAGCGGGGGGCACAGATACGCAGTATTTT. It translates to CAISESTSAGGTDTQYF.

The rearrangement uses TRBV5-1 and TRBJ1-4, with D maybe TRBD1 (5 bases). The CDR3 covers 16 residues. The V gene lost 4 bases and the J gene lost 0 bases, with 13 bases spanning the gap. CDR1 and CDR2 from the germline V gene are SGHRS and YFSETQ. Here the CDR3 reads CASSRGVIATNEKLFF. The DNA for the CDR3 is TGCGCCAGCAGCCGGGGGGTTATTGCAACTAATGAAAAACTGTTTTTT.

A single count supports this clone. The CDR3 nucleotides read TGCGCCAGCAGCTTGTATGGCGGGGCCAACGTCCTGACTTTC. Its translation is CASSLYGGANVLTF. V and J are TRBV5-1 and TRBJ2-6; no clear D gene. V was clipped by 1 base and J by 4 bases, with 6 bases between them. The CDR3 contains 14 residues. Germline assignment: CDR1 SGHRS and CDR2 YFSETQ.